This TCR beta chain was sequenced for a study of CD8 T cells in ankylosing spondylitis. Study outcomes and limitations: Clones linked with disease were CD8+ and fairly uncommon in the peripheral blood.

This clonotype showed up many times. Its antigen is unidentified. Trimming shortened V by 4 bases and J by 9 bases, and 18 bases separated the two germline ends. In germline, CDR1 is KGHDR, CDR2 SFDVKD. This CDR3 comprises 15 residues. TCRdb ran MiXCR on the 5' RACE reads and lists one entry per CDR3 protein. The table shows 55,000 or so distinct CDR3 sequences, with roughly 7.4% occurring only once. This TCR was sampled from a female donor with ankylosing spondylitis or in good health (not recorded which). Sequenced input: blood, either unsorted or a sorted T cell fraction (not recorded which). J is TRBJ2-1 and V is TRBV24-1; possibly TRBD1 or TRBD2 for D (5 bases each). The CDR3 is CATSDLSLVRGEQFF. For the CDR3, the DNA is TGTGCCACCAGTGACCTCTCCCTGGTGAGGGGTGAGCAGTTCTTC.